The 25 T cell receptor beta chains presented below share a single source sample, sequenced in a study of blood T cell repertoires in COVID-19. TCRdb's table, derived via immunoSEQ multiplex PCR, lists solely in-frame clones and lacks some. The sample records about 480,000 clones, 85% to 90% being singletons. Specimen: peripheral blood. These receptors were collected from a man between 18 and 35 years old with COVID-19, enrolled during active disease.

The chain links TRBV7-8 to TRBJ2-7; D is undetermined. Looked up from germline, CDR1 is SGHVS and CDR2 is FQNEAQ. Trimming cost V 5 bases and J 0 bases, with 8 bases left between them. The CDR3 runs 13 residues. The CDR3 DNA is TGTGCCAGCAGCCCTCCCAGCTCCTACGAGCAGTACTTC. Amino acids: CASSPPSSYEQYF.

In DNA, the CDR3 is TGTGCCAGCAGTGGGCGCGGCAGGGGAGAGGGCGATGAGCAGTTCTTC. Residues: CASSGRGRGEGDEQFF. The chain uses TRBV6-1 and TRBJ2-1; the D gene is possibly TRBD1 (6 bases). Germline CDR1 and CDR2: MNHNS and SASEGT. The CDR3 sequence is 16 residues long. Trimming cost V 4 bases and J 8 bases, with 21 bases left between them.

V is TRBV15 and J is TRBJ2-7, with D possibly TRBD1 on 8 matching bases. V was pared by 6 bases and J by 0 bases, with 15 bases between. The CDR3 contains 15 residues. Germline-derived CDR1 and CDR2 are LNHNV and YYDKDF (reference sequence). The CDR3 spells CATSKTGEGSYEQYF. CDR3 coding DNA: TGTGCCACCAGTAAGACAGGGGAGGGCTCCTACGAGCAGTACTTC.

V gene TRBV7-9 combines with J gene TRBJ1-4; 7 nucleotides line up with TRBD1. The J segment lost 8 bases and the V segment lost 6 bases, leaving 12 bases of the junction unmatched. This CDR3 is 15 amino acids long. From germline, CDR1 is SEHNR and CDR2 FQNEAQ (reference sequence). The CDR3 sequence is CASSYRQGGQEKLFF. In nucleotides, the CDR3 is TGTGCCAGCAGTTACAGACAGGGTGGTCAGGAAAAACTGTTTTTT.

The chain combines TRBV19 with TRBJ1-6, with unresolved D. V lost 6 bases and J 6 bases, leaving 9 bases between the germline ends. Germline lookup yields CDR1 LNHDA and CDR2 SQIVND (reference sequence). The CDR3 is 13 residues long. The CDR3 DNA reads TGTGCCAGTAGCTCCTATAGTAATTCACCCCTCCACTTT. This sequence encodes CASSSYSNSPLHF.

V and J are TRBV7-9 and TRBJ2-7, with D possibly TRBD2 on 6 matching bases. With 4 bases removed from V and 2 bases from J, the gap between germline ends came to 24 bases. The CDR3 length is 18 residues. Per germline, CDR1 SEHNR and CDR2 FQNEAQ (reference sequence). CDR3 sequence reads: CASSSPQTRPNPPYEQYF. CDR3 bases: TGTGCCAGCAGCTCACCCCAGACTAGGCCAAACCCTCCCTACGAGCAGTACTTC.

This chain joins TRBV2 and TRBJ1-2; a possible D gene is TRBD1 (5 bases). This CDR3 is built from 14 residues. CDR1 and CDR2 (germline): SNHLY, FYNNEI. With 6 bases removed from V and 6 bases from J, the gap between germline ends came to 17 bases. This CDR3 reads CASSKAGTSDGYTF. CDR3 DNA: TGTGCCAGCAGCAAGGCCGGGACTTCGGATGGCTACACCTTC.

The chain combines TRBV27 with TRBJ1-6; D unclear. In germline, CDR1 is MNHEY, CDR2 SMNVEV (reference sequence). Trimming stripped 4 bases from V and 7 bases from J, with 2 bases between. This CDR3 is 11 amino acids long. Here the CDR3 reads CASSSNSPLHF. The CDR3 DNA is TGTGCCAGCAGTTCGAATTCACCCCTCCACTTT.

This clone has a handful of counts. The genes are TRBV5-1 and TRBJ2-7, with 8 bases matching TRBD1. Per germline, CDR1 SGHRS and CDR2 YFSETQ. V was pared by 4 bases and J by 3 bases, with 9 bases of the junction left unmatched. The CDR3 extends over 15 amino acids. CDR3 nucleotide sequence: TGCGCCAGCAGCCCACTTCAGGGGGCGCACTACGAGCAGTACTTC. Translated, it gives CASSPLQGAHYEQYF.

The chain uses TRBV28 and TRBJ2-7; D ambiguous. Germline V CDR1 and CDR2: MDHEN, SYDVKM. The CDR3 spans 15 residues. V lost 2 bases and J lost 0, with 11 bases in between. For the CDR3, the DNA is TGTGCCAGCAGTTTAGCGGCACTTTTCTCCTACGAGCAGTACTTC. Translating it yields CASSLAALFSYEQYF. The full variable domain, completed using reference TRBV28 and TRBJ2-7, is DVKVTQSSRYLVKRTGEKVFLECVQDMDHENMFWYRQDPGLGLRLIYFSYDVKMKEKGDIPEGYSVSREKKERFSLILESASTNQTSMYLCASSLAALFSYEQYFGPGTRLTVT.

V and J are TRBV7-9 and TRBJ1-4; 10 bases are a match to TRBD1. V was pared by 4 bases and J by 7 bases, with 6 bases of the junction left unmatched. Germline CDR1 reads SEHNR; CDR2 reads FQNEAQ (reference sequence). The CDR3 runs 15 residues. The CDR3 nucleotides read TGTGCCAGCAGCTCCTGGACAGGGGGAGGTGAAAAACTGTTTTTT. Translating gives CASSSWTGGGEKLFF.

CDR3 bases: TGTGCCAGCAGCTTAGGCGGGACAGGGTTCCACGAGCAGTACTTC. Protein product: CASSLGGTGFHEQYF. V is TRBV7-9 and J is TRBJ2-7, with 9 bases that match TRBD1. This CDR3 is built from 15 residues. The ends lost 1 base at V and 5 bases at J; junction bases unmatched: 6. Germline CDR1 is SEHNR and CDR2 is FQNEAQ (reference sequence).

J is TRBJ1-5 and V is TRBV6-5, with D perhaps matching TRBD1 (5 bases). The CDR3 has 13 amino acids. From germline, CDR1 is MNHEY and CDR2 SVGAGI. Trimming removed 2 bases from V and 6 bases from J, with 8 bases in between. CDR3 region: CASSYQGGQPQHF. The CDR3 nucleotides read TGTGCCAGCAGTTACCAGGGAGGTCAGCCCCAGCATTTT.

The DNA for the CDR3 is TGTGCCAGCAGCCCCGGAGCCTACAATGAGCAGTTCTTC. Its translation is CASSPGAYNEQFF. The V and J genes are TRBV12-3 or TRBV12-4 and TRBJ2-1; D uncertain. The CDR3 has 13 amino acids. Trimming left V 6 bases short and J 2 bases short, with 8 bases between.

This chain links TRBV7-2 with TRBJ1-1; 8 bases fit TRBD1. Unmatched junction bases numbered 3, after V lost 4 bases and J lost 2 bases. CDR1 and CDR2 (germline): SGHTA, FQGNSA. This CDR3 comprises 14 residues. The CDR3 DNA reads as TGTGCCAGCAGCTCCGGGACAGGCAACACTGAAGCTTTCTTT. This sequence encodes CASSSGTGNTEAFF. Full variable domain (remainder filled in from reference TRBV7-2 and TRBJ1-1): GAGVSQSPSNKVTEKGKDVELRCDPISGHTALYWYRQSLGQGLEFLIYFQGNSAPDKSGLPSDRFSAERTGGSVSTLTIQRTQQEDSAVYLCASSSGTGNTEAFFGQGTRLTVV.

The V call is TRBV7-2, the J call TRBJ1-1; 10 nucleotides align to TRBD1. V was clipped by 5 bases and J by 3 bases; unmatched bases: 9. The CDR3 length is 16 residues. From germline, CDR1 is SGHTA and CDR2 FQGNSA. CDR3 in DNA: TGTGCCAGCAGCGACCGGGACAGGGGTTTGCACACTGAAGCTTTCTTT. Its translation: CASSDRDRGLHTEAFF.

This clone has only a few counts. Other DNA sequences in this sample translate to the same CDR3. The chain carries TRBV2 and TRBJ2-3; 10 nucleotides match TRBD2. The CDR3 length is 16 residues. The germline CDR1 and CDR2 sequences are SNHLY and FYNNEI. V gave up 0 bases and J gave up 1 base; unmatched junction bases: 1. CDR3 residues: CASSEALAGGTDTQYF. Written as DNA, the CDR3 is TGTGCCAGCAGTGAAGCGCTAGCGGGGGGCACAGATACGCAGTATTTT.

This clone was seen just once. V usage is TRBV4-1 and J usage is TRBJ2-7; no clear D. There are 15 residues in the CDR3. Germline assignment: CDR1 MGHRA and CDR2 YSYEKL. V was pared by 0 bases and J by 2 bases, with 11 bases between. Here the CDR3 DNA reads TGCGCCAGCAGCCAAGAAGTCCACAACCCCTACGAGCAGTACTTC. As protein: CASSQEVHNPYEQYF.

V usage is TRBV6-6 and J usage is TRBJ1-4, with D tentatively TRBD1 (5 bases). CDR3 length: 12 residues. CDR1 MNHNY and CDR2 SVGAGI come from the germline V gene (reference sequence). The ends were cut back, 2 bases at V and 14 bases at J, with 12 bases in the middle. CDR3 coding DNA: TGTGCCAGCAGTTACGACGTCAGGGCTCTGTTTTTT. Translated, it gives CASSYDVRALFF.

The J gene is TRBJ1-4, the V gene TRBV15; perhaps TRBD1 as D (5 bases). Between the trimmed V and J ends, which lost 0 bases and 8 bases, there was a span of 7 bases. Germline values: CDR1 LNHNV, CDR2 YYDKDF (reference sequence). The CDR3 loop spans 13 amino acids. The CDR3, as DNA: TGTGCCACCAGCAGAGAAAAGGGGGAAAAACTGTTTTTT. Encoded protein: CATSREKGEKLFF.

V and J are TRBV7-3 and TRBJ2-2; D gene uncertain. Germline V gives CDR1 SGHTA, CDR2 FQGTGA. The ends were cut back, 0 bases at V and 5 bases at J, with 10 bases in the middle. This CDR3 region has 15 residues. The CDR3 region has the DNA TGTGCCAGCAGCTTAACCCCGCTATCGACCGGGGAGCTGTTTTTT. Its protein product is CASSLTPLSTGELFF.

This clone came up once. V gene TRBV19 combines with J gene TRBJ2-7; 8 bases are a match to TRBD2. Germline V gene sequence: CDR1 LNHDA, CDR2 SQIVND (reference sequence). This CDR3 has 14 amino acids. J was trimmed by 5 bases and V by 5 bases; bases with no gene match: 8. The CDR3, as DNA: TGTGCCAGTAGTCCCGGGACTAGGGGCCACGAGCAGTACTTC. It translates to CASSPGTRGHEQYF.

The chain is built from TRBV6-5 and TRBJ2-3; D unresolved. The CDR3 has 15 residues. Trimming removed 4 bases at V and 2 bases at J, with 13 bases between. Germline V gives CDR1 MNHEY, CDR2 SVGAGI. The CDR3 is CASSSRGAVTDTQYF. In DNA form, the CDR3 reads TGTGCCAGCAGTTCCCGAGGCGCCGTCACAGATACGCAGTATTTT.

For the CDR3, the DNA is TGTGCCAGCAGCTTAGCAGGGTTCAACACTGAAGCTTTCTTT. Translated: CASSLAGFNTEAFF. This sequence joins TRBV11-2 and TRBJ1-1, with a possible D match to TRBD1 (5 bases). The germline CDR1 and CDR2 sequences are SGHAT and FQNNGV. V shed 1 base and J shed 2 bases, with 8 bases lying between them. The CDR3 spans 14 residues.

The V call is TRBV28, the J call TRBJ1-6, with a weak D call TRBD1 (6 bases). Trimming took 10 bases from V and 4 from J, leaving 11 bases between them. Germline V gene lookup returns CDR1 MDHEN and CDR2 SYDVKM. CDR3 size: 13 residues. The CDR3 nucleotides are TGTGCCACCCGAGGACAGTATAATTCACCCCTCCACTTT. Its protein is CATRGQYNSPLHF.